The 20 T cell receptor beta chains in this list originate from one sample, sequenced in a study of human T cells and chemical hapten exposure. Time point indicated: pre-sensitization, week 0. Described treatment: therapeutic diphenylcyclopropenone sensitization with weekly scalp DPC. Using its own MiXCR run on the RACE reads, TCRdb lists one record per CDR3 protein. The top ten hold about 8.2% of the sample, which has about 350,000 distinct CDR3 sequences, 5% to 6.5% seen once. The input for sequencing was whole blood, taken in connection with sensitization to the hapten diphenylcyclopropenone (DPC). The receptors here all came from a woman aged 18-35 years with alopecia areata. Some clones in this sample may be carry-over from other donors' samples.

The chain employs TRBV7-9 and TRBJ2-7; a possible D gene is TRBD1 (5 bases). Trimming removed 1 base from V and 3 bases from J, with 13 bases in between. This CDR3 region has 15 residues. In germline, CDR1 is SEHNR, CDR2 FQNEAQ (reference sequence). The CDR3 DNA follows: TGTGCCAGCAGCTTAGGGGGCGGCCGTTTCTACGAGCAGTACTTC. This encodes CASSLGGGRFYEQYF.

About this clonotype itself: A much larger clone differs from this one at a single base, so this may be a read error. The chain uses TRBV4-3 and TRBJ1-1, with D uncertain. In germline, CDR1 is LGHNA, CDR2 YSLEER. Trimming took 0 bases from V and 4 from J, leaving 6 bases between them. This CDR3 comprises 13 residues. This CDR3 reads CASSQELITEAFF. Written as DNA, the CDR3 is TGCGCCAGCAGCCAAGAGTTGATCACTGAAGCTTTCTTT.

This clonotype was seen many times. The CDR3 DNA sequence: TGTGCCAGCAGCCAAGGGCAGGGGGCGGACTATGGCTACACCTTC. Protein: CASSQGQGADYGYTF. The chain links TRBV3-1 to TRBJ1-2, with 8 bases identical to TRBD1. The CDR3 runs to 15 residues. The germline V gene encodes CDR1 LGHDT and CDR2 YNNKEL (reference sequence). V was clipped by 1 base and J by 3 bases; unmatched bases: 4.

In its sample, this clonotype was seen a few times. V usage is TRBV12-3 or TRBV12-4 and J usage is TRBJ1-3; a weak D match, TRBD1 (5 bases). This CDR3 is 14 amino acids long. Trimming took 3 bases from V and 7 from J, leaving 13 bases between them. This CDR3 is CASSFQGYSNTIYF. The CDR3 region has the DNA TGTGCCAGCAGTTTTCAGGGTTACTCGAACACCATATATTTT.

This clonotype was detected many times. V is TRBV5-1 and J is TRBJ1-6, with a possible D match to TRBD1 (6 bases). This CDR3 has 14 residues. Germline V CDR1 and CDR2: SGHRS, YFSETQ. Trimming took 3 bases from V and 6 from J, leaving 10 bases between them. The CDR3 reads CASSSGQLNSPLHF. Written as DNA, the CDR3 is TGCGCCAGCAGCTCAGGACAGCTTAATTCACCCCTCCACTTT.

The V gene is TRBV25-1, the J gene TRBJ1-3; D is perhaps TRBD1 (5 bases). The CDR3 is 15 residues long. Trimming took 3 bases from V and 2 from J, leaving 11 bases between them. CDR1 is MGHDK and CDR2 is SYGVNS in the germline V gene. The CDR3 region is CASSDRTITGNTIYF. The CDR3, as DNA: TGTGCCAGCAGTGACCGGACAATAACTGGAAACACCATATATTTT.

The CDR3 spells CASSQLQGDTGELFF. DNA of the CDR3: TGTGCCAGCAGCCAACTCCAGGGAGACACCGGGGAGCTGTTTTTT. This chain links TRBV7-9 with TRBJ2-2, with D perhaps matching TRBD1 or TRBD2 (5 bases each). Germline CDR1 SEHNR, CDR2 FQNEAQ (reference sequence). V lost 5 bases to trimming and J lost 3 bases, with 13 bases between them. This CDR3 has 15 residues.

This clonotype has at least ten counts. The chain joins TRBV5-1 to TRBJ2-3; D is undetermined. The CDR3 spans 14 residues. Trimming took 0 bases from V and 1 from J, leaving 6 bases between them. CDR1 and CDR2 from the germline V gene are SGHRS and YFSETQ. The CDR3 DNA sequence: TGCGCCAGCAGCTTGGCCGAAGGCACAGATACGCAGTATTTT. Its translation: CASSLAEGTDTQYF.

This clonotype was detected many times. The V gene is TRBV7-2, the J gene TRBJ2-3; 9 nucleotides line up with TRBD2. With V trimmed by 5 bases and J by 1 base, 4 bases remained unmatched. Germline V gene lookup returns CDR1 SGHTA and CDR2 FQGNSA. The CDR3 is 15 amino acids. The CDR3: CASSPERGGTDTQYF. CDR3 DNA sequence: TGTGCCAGCAGCCCCGAGCGGGGGGGCACAGATACGCAGTATTTT.

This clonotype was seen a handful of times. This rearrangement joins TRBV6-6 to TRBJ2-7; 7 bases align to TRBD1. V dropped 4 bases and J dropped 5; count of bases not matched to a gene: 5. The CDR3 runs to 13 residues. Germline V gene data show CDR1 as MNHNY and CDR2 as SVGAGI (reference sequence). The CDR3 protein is CASSSDRAHEQYF. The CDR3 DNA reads TGTGCCAGCAGTTCCGACAGGGCCCACGAGCAGTACTTC.

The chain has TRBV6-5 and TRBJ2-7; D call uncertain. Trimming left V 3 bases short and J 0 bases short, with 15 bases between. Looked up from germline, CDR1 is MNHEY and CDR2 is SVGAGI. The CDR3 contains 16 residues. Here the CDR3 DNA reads TGTGCCAGCAGTTATCGCCGATTCGGCAGCTCCTACGAGCAGTACTTC. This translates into CASSYRRFGSSYEQYF.

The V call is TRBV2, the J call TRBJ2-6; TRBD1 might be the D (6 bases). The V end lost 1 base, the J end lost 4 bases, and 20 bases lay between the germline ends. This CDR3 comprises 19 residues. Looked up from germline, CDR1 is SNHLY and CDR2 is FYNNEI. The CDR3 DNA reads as TGTGCCAGCAGTGAAGGCTGGTTAACAGGGTTTATCGGGGCCAACGTCCTGACTTTC. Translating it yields CASSEGWLTGFIGANVLTF. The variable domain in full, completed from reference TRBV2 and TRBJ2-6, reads EPEVTQTPSHQVTQMGQEVILRCVPISNHLYFYWYRQILGQKVEFLVSFYNNEISEKSEIFDDQFSVERPDGSNFTLKIRSTKLEDSAMYFCASSEGWLTGFIGANVLTFGAGSRLTVL.

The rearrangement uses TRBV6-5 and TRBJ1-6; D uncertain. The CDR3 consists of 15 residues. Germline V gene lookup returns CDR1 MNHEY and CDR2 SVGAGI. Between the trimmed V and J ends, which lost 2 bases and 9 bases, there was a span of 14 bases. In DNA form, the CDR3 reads TGTGCCAGCAGTTACGGGGTCGGGGAGAGTTCACCCCTCCACTTT. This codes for CASSYGVGESSPLHF.

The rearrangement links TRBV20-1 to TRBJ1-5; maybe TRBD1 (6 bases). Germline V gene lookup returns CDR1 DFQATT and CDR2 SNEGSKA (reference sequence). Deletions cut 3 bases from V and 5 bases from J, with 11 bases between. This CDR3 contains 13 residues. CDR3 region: CSASHKGDQPQHF. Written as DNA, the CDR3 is TGCAGTGCTAGCCACAAGGGGGATCAGCCCCAGCATTTT.

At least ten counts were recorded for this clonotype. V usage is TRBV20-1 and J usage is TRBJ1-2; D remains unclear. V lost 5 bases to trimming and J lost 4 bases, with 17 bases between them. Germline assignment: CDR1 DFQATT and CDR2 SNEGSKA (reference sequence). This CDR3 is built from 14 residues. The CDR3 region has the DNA TGCAGTGCTGAAGACAAGGGAAGTGGCTATGGCTACACCTTC. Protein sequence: CSAEDKGSGYGYTF.

The CDR3 coding sequence is TGTGCCAGCAGACCTACGACAGGTTGGGGTACTGAAGCTTTCTTT. It specifies CASRPTTGWGTEAFF. V and J are TRBV6-6 and TRBJ1-1, with D possibly TRBD1 on 6 matching bases. Per germline, CDR1 MNHNY and CDR2 SVGAGI (reference sequence). Trimming cost V 6 bases and J 5 bases, with 19 bases left between them. The CDR3 covers 15 residues.

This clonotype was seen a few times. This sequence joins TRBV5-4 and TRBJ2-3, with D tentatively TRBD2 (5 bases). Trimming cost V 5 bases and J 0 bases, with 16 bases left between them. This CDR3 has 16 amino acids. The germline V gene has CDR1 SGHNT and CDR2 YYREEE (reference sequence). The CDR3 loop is CASSPLAGPSTDTQYF. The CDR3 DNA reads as TGTGCCAGCAGTCCGCTAGCCGGGCCTAGCACAGATACGCAGTATTTT. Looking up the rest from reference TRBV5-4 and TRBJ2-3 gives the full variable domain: ETGVTQSPTHLIKTRGQQVTLRCSSQSGHNTVSWYQQALGQGPQFIFQYYREEENGRGNFPPRFSGLQFPNYSSELNVNALELDDSALYLCASSPLAGPSTDTQYFGPGTRLTVL.

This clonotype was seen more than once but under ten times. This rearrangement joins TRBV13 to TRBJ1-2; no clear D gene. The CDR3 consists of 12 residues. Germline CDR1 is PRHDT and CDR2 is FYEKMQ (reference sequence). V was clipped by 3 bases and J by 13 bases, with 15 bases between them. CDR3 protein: CASSLRRRTTTF. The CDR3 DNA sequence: TGTGCCAGCAGCTTGCGTCGTCGAACTACCACCTTC.

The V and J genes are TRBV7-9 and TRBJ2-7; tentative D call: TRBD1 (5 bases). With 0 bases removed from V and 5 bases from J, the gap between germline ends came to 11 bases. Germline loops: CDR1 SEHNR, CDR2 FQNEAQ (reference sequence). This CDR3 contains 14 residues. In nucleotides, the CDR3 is TGTGCCAGCAGCTTAGCGGCAGGGAAGGACGAGCAGTACTTC. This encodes CASSLAAGKDEQYF.

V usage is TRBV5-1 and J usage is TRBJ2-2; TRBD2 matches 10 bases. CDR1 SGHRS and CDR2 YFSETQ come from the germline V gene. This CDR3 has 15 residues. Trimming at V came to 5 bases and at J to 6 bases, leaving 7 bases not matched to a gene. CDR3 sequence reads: CASSVSLAGAGELFF. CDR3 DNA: TGCGCCAGCAGTGTGTCCCTAGCGGGGGCCGGGGAGCTGTTTTTT.